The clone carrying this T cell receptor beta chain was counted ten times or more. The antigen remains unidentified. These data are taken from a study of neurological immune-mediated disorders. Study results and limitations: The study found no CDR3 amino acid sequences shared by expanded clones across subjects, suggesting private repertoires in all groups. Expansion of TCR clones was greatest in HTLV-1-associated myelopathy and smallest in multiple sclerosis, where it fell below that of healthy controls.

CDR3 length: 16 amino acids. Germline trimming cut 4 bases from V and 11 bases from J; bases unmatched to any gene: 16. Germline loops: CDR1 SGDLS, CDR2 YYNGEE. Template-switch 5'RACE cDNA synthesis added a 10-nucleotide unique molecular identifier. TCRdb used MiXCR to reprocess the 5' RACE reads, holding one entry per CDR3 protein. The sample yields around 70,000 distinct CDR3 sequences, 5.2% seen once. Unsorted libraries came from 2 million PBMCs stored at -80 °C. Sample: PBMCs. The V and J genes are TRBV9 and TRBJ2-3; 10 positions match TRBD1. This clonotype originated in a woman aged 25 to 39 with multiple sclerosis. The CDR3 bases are TGTGCCAGCAGCCCGAGGGGGGACAGGGGTATCCTACAGCAGTATTTT. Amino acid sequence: CASSPRGDRGILQQYF.